The T cell receptor beta chain under discussion was sequenced for a study of identical twins. Study results and caveats: Sequences that were out-of-frame, alpha and twin-shared displayed an excess of low generation probability. Conclusions came from cross-sectional statistical analysis, not from following the same donors.

One entry per CDR3 protein, called by TCRdb with MiXCR from the 5' RACE reads. This table holds around 690,000 distinct CDR3 sequences, 20% to 25% found once. In its sample, this clonotype was seen a few times. What it binds is not known. The CDR3 spans 13 residues. CDR1 LGHNA and CDR2 YNFKEQ come from the germline V gene. Trimming removed 4 bases from V and 5 bases from J, with 9 bases in between. These data were likewise used in another study, on T cells expressing NK-cell markers. Turning to that study: For several experiments, T cell sorting was restricted to the alpha-beta TCR population by means of an anti-gamma-delta TCR antibody.

Source material: PBMCs. The genes are TRBV4-2 and TRBJ2-1; D is unclear. The sequence came from a woman aged 18-35 years in good health. The CDR3 nucleotides read TGTGCCAGCAGCCCGGAGTATAACAATGAGCAGTTCTTC. Translating gives CASSPEYNNEQFF.